The entry below describes one T cell receptor (beta chain). No antigen is known for it. The immunoSEQ assay was v3. Sequencing used immunoSEQ multiplex PCR; TCRdb keeps in-frame clones, though not all of them. The sample has tens of thousands of clones, roughly 78% seen once; the top ten hold roughly 16%. The data stem from a study of TIL therapy for anti-PD-1-resistant metastatic lung cancer. Study details: Tumors carried a median around 1.4 non-synonymous mutations per megabase. Study-wide points: The baseline peripheral repertoire was partially replaced by infused TIL clonotypes that later decayed.

With 0 bases removed from V and 3 bases from J, the gap between germline ends came to 10 bases. Per germline, CDR1 SGHRS and CDR2 YFSETQ. The CDR3 has 15 residues. Time point described: pre-treatment sample, taken before nivolumab and TIL therapy. This specimen was blood, taken at baseline. The V and J genes are TRBV5-1 and TRBJ1-3, with D perhaps matching TRBD1 (5 bases). The sequence was obtained from a man in his 70s with non-small cell lung cancer. The CDR3 coding sequence is TGCGCCAGCAGCTTGGATGCAGGGTTTGGAAACACCATATATTTT. The encoded protein is CASSLDAGFGNTIYF. Complete variable domain (other parts from reference TRBV5-1 and TRBJ1-3): KAGVTQTPRYLIKTRGQQVTLSCSPISGHRSVSWYQQTPGQGLQFLFEYFSETQRNKGNFPGRFSGRQFSNSRSEMNVSTLELGDSALYLCASSLDAGFGNTIYFGEGSWLTVV.